This T cell receptor beta chain was documented in a study of blood T cell dynamics during melanoma immunotherapy. Turning to the study itself: Standard first-line treatment here was pembrolizumab or nivolumab plus ipilimumab in metastatic melanoma.

This clone was detected only a few times. Its antigen is undetermined. Method: immunoSEQ multiplex PCR; TCRdb's copy keeps in-frame clones and lacks some. The sample holds 25,000 to 35,000 clones, roughly 84% seen once. The CDR3 has 12 residues. Germline CDR1 is GTSNPN and CDR2 is SVGIG (reference sequence). V lost 4 bases and J lost 3, with 8 bases in between. Time point noted: week 3, after first cycle of checkpoint inhibitor. Sampling occurred pretreatment (T0) and at week 3 (W3), after cycle one of checkpoint blockade. Study-level findings and limits: The study could not tell melanoma-specific clones from general immune activation.

The rearrangement uses TRBV30 and TRBJ2-3; D is unresolved. This clonotype originated in a human donor with melanoma. The source was blood, collected from a patient treated with checkpoint blockade. The CDR3 region is CAWITPTDTQYF. CDR3 in DNA: TGTGCCTGGATCACACCTACAGATACGCAGTATTTT.